Included here is one TCR beta chain sequence, with context. Its specificity is not known. These data originate in a study of vaccination and CD4 T cells after COVID-19. About the study: Six males and four females, two of them Hispanic, were enrolled as convalescents.

The Oncomine TCR Beta short-read assay generated sequence data from the DNA of cultured CD4+ T cells. TCRdb fed the PCR reads into MiXCR, producing one record per CDR3 protein. In the table there are some 12,000 distinct CDR3 sequences, roughly 55% of which are singletons. Looked up from germline, CDR1 is LNHDA and CDR2 is SQIVND (reference sequence). The CDR3 covers 13 residues. The V end was cut by 1 base, the J end by 7 bases, with 8 bases between. Treatment here: roughly 10-day PBMC culture with coronavirus spike peptide pools or control peptides (ViraFEST assay). ViraFEST expanded antigen-specific T cells with peptide pools, then sequenced TCRs. Peptide pools at 10 ug/ml and IL-2 at approximately 10 IU/ml were added to cultures of a few million PBMCs per well.

Sequenced: CD4+ T cells from blood, cultured in vitro. The clonotype comes from a human donor who had recovered from COVID-19. The chain joins TRBV19 to TRBJ1-5; unclear D gene. This chain's CDR3 is CASSIGVGQPQHF. Written as DNA, the CDR3 is TGTGCCAGTAGTATAGGCGTGGGACAGCCCCAGCATTTT.